The present entry profiles one TCR beta chain with its context. The CDR3 length is 15 residues. Germline CDR1 MDHEN, CDR2 SYDVKM. After removal of 5 bases from V and 2 bases from J, the junction contained 7 bases not matched to a gene. The data stem from a study of control samples from healthy donors and cancer patients. Sequenced by immunoSEQ multiplex PCR; TCRdb stores in-frame clones only, minus some. The data contain 99,000 or so clones, roughly 80% of them singletons. This clonotype originated in a woman aged 50 to 60 in good health. The rearrangement links TRBV28 to TRBJ2-5, with 8 positions matching TRBD2. Specimen: blood. The CDR3 DNA reads TGTGCCAGCAGTCCCGGGACTAGGATTCAAGAGACCCAGTACTTC. This codes for CASSPGTRIQETQYF.